This T cell receptor beta chain emerged from a study of regulatory T cells in long-lasting Graves disease. In this sample, this clonotype turned up many times. The CDR3 length is 17 residues. V lost 3 bases to trimming and J lost 5 bases; unmatched junction nucleotides: 14. Germline V gives CDR1 LGHDT, CDR2 YNNKEL (reference sequence). Libraries of TCR beta came from iRepertoire HTBI primers plus Arm-PCR of CDR3 regions. TCRdb re-analysed the multiplex PCR reads in MiXCR, keeping a single row per CDR3 protein. Here the sample spans more than 450,000 distinct CDR3 sequences, 12% being singletons. The time point was: newly diagnosed GD, antithyroid drugs for less than 3 months. The TCR library was made from RNA extracted from PBMCs. These data also formed part of another study, on T cells in Graves' hyperthyroidism and ophthalmopathy. From that second work: HTBI primers were employed in a first-round RT-PCR of the TCR CDR3. Most expanded thyroid clonotypes above 0.001 also appeared in blood.

The sequence came from a woman in her 30s with Graves disease. This chain links TRBV3-1 with TRBJ2-5; TRBD1 aligns across 8 bases. Source: peripheral blood mononuclear cells (PBMCs), taken at new diagnosis, from a patient treated with antithyroid drugs. CDR3 loop: CASSQKARTGSGETQYF. The DNA of the CDR3 is TGTGCCAGCAGCCAGAAAGCTCGGACAGGGTCAGGGGAGACCCAGTACTTC.